This TCR beta chain was recovered during a study of PD-L1 blockade in urothelial cancer. Looking at the study overall: Bladder-origin urothelial cancer in males described about 90% of the 29 patients. Blood was evaluated 3 weeks (second dose) and 6 weeks after therapy began. A median of roughly 150,000 T cells was found in the blood samples.

From germline, CDR1 is MNHNY and CDR2 SVGAGI (reference sequence). V dropped 10 bases and J dropped 0; count of bases not matched to a gene: 8. The CDR3 is made up of 14 amino acids. The table came from immunoSEQ multiplex PCR; TCRdb's copy has only in-frame clones and leaves some out. The sample records tens of thousands of clones, roughly nine tenths being singletons. Noted time point: peripheral blood 6 weeks after treatment start. This receptor was obtained from a man aged 65-85 years with urothelial cancer. Sequencing was performed on PBMCs, taken around atezolizumab (anti-PD-L1) treatment. The V call is TRBV6-6, the J call TRBJ2-7, with TRBD2 identical over 8 bases. CDR3 sequence (DNA): TGTGCCACCCTAGCGGGTCTGAGCTCCTACGAGCAGTACTTC. Encoded protein: CATLAGLSSYEQYF.